This TCR beta chain was found in a study of read filtering for tumor transcriptome and immune sequencing. J was trimmed by 3 bases and V by 2 bases; bases with no gene match: 4. This CDR3 region has 14 residues. The germline gives CDR1 MNHNY, CDR2 SVGAGI (reference sequence). This clonotype has ten or more counts. The library was built from roughly 400 ng RNA with molecular barcoded adaptors for alpha/delta and beta/gamma chains. MiXCR, applied by TCRdb to the reads, yields one record per CDR3 protein. This table has around 130,000 distinct CDR3 sequences, roughly an eighth appearing once. Source material: a population of CD138-negative cells sorted from bone marrow. The TCR originated in a donor aged 40 or older with multiple myeloma. The chain joins TRBV6-6 to TRBJ2-7; 7 bases fit TRBD1. CDR3 in amino acids: CASSYEQGIYEQYF. The CDR3 bases are TGTGCCAGCAGTTACGAACAGGGGATCTACGAGCAGTACTTC.